What follows are 5 T cell receptor beta chains derived from one specimen sequenced in a study of OX40 agonist ivuxolimab in advanced cancers. Library method: the immunoSEQ multiplex PCR assay. This immuneACCESS table, as held by TCRdb, lists in-frame sequences with V and J called but not all clones. Of the missing ones, under half trace to an unresolved V gene in checked studies; the others have no known cause. The sample data list some 68,000 clones, and around 89% of these were observed just once. The ten largest clonotypes hold 0.8% to 1.3% of the sample. Sequencing was performed on CD4+ or CD8+ T cells sorted from blood, taken in a trial of the OX40 agonist ivuxolimab. These receptors were obtained from an adult with an advanced solid tumor such as melanoma, head and neck, liver or kidney cancer.

The chain joins TRBV5-4 to TRBJ1-1; D gene unclear. The ends were cut back, 2 bases at V and 1 base at J, with 9 bases in the middle. This CDR3 contains 14 residues. Germline-derived CDR1 and CDR2 are SGHNT and YYREEE (reference sequence). The CDR3 nucleotides are TGTGCCAGCAGCTTTCAAAGGGAGAACACTGAAGCTTTCTTT. Amino acid sequence: CASSFQRENTEAFF. The complete variable domain, with remaining parts taken from reference TRBV5-4 and TRBJ1-1, reads ETGVTQSPTHLIKTRGQQVTLRCSSQSGHNTVSWYQQALGQGPQFIFQYYREEENGRGNFPPRFSGLQFPNYSSELNVNALELDDSALYLCASSFQRENTEAFFGQGTRLTVV.

This clone has a single count. This sequence joins TRBV28 and TRBJ2-4; D gene ambiguous. V was pared by 6 bases and J by 10 bases, with 16 bases between. Looked up from germline, CDR1 is MDHEN and CDR2 is SYDVKM. The length of the CDR3 is 13 residues. CDR3 DNA: TGTGCCAGCAGACCACCTACAACATGGATTCAGTACTTC. Its protein product is CASRPPTTWIQYF.

This chain links TRBV18 with TRBJ2-1, with D possibly TRBD1 on 6 matching bases. The germline V gene encodes CDR1 KGHSH and CDR2 LQKENI. The germline V and J ends were trimmed by 6 bases and 9 bases, with 12 bases remaining between them. The CDR3 contains 12 residues. This chain's CDR3 is CASSTKGVEQFF. The CDR3 DNA follows: TGTGCCAGCTCCACGAAGGGGGTTGAGCAGTTCTTC.

The chain links TRBV28 to TRBJ1-5; D unresolved. The germline V gene has CDR1 MDHEN and CDR2 SYDVKM. Trimming pared 4 bases from V and 6 bases from J, leaving 13 bases between. The length of the CDR3 is 14 residues. The chain's CDR3 is CASSSPSSGQPQHF. The CDR3, as DNA: TGTGCCAGCAGTTCTCCGAGTTCGGGTCAGCCCCAGCATTTT.

The V call is TRBV6-6, the J call TRBJ2-2; D is unresolved. Trimming pared 4 bases from V and 5 bases from J, leaving 11 bases between. CDR1 and CDR2 from the germline V gene are MNHNY and SVGAGI (reference sequence). The CDR3 runs to 14 residues. The CDR3 bases are TGTGCCAGCAGTTTACGTGAGGCTACCGGGGAGCTGTTTTTT. As protein: CASSLREATGELFF.